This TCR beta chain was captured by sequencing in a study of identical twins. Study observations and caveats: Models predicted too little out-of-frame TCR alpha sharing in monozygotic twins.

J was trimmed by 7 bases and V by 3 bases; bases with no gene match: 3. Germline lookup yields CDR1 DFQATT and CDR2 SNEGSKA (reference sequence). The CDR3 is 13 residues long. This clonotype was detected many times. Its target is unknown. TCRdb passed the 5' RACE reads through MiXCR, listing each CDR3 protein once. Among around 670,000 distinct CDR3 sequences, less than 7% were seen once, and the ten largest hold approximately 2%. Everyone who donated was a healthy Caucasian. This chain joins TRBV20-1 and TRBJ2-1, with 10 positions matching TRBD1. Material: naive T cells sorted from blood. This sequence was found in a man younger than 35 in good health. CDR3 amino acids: CSASRQGANEQFF. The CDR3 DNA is TGCAGTGCTAGCAGACAGGGGGCAAATGAGCAGTTCTTC.